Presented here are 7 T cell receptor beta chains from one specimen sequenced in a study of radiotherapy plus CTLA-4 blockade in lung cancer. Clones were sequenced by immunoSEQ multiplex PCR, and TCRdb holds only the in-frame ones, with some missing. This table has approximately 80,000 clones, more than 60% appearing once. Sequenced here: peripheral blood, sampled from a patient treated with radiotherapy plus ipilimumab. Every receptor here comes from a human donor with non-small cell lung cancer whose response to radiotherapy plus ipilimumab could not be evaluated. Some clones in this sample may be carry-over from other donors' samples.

The CDR3 nucleotides are TGTGCCACCAGTTTTGGGGGACTATTCCCTTACGAGCAGTACTTC. It encodes CATSFGGLFPYEQYF. This chain links TRBV15 with TRBJ2-7; 7 bases align to TRBD2. The length of the CDR3 is 15 residues. V shed 6 bases and J 4 bases; nucleotides not matched to a gene: 12. Germline CDR1 is LNHNV and CDR2 is YYDKDF (reference sequence). Using reference TRBV15 and TRBJ2-7 for the parts outside the CDR3, the full variable domain is DAMVIQNPRYQVTQFGKPVTLSCSQTLNHNVMYWYQQKSSQAPKLLFHYYDKDFNNEADTPDNFQSRRPNTSFCFLDIRSPGLGDTAMYLCATSFGGLFPYEQYFGPGTRLTVT.

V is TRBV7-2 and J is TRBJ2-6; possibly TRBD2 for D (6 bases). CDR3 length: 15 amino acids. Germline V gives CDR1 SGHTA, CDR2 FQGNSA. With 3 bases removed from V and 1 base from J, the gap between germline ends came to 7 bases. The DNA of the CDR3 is TGTGCCAGCAGCTTGGCGGGGTCTGGGGCCAACGTCCTGACTTTC. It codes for CASSLAGSGANVLTF.

In DNA form, the CDR3 reads TGTGCCTGGAGTGCGTCTAGCGGGGCGGATGAGCAGTTCTTC. Translating gives CAWSASSGADEQFF. The chain couples TRBV30 to TRBJ2-1, with TRBD2 matching 9 bases. The V gene end was trimmed by 1 base and the J gene end by 8 bases; junction bases not matched to a gene: 6. The CDR3 runs to 14 residues. Germline V gene lookup returns CDR1 GTSNPN and CDR2 SVGIG (reference sequence).

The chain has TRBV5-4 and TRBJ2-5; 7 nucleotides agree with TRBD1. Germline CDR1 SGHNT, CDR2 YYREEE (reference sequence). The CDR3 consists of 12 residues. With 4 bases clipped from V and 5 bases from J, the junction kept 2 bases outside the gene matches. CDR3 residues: CASSPQGETQYF. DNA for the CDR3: TGTGCCAGCAGCCCACAGGGGGAGACCCAGTACTTC.

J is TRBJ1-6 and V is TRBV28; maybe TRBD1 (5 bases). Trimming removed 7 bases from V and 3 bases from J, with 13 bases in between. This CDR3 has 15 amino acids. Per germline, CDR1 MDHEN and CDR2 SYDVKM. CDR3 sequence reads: CASTPREGYNSPLHF. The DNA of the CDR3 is TGTGCCAGCACTCCCAGGGAGGGCTATAATTCACCCCTCCACTTT.

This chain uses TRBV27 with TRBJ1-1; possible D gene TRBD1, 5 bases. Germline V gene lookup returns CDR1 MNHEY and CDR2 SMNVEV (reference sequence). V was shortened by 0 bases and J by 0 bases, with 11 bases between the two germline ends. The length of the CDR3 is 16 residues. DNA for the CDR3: TGTGCCAGCAGTTTATCGGGGCAGGGCCTGAACACTGAAGCTTTCTTT. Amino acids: CASSLSGQGLNTEAFF.

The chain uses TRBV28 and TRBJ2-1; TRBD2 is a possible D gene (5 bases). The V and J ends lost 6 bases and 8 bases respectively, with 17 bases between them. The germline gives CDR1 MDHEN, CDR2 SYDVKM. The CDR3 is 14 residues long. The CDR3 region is CASSLEPAEDEQFF. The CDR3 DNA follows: TGTGCCAGCAGCCTTGAACCAGCGGAAGATGAGCAGTTCTTC.